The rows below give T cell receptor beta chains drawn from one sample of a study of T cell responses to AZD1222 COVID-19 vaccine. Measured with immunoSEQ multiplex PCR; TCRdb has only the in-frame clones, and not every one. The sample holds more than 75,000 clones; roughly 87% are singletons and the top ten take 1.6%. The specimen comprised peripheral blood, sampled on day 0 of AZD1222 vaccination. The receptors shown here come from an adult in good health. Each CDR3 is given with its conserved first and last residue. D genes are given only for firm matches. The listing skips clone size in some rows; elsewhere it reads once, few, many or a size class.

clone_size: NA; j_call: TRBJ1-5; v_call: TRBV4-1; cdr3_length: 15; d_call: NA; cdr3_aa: CASSPSGGTNQPQHF; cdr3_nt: TGCGCCAGCAGCCCCTCCGGGGGGACAAATCAGCCCCAGCATTTT
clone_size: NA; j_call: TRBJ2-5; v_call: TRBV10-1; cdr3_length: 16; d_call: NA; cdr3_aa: CASSETQGASRETQYF; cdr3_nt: TGCGCCAGCAGTGAAACACAGGGTGCGAGTCGGGAGACCCAGTACTTC
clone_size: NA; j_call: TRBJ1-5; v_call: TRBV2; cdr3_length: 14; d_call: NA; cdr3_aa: CASSPQVEDQPQHF; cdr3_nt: TGTGCCAGCAGTCCCCAGGTGGAGGATCAGCCCCAGCATTTT
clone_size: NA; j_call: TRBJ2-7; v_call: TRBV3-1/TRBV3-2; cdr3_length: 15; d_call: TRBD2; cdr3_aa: CASSPGPGGGYEQYF; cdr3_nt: TGTGCCAGCAGCCCGGGACCGGGGGGTGGCTACGAGCAGTACTTC
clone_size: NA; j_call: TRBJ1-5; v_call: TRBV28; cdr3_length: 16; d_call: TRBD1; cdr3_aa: CASSPLTGTDNQPQHF; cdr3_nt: TGTGCCAGCAGTCCCTTGACCGGGACAGACAATCAGCCCCAGCATTTT
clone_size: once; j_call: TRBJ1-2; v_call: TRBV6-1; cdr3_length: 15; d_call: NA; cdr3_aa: CASSEGLGLPGGYTF; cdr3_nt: TGTGCCAGCAGTGAAGGATTGGGCCTGCCCGGGGGCTACACCTTC
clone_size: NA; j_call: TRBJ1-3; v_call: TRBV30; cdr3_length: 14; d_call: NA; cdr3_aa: CAWSVGTSGNTIYF; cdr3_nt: TGTGCCTGGAGTGTAGGGACATCTGGAAACACCATATATTTT
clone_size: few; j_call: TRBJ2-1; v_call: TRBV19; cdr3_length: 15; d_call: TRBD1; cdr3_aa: CASSMGTAWFNEQFF; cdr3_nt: TGTGCCAGTAGTATGGGGACAGCTTGGTTCAATGAGCAGTTCTTC
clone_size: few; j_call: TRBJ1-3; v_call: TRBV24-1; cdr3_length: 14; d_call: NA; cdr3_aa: CASTRQSSGNTIYF; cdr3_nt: TGTGCCAGCACAAGACAGAGCTCTGGAAACACCATATATTTT
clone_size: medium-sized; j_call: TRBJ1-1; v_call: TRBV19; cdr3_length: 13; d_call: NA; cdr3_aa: CASSLSAGTEAFF; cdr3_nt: TGTGCCAGTAGTTTGTCGGCCGGCACTGAAGCTTTCTTT
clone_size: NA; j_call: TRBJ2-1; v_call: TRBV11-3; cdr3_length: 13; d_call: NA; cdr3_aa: CASSLNRDHEQFF; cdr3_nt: TGTGCCAGCAGCTTAAACAGGGACCATGAGCAGTTCTTC
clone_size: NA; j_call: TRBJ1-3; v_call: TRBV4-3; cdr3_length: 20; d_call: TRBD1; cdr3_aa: CASSQDGVGDSLSSGNTIYF; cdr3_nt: TGCGCCAGCAGCCAAGATGGGGTTGGGGACAGTTTGAGCTCTGGAAACACCATATATTTT
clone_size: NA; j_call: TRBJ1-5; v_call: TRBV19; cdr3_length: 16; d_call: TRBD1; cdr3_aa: CASSSIYRGGNQPQHF; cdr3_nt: TGTGCCAGTAGTTCCATTTACAGGGGCGGCAATCAGCCCCAGCATTTT
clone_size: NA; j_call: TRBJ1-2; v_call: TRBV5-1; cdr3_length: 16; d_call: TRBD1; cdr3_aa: CASSRDRVDDNYGYTF; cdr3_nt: TGCGCCAGCAGCCGGGACAGGGTGGACGATAACTATGGCTACACCTTC
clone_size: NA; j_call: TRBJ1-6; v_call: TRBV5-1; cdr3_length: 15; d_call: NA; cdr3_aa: CASSLKQGINSPLHF; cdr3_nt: TGCGCCAGCAGCTTGAAACAGGGAATTAATTCACCCCTCCACTTT
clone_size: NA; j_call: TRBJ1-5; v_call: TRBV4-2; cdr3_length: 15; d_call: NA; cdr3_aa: CASSQDWQPNQPQHF; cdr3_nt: TGTGCCAGCAGCCAAGATTGGCAGCCCAATCAGCCCCAGCATTTT
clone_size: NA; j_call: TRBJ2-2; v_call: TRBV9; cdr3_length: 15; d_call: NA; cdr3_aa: CASSPAWEGGRELFF; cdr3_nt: TGTGCCAGCAGCCCGGCTTGGGAGGGGGGCAGGGAGCTGTTTTTT
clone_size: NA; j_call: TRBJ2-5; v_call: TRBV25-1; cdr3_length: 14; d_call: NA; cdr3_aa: CASSLNRPDETQYF; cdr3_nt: TGTGCCAGCAGCTTAAACAGGCCCGACGAGACCCAGTACTTC
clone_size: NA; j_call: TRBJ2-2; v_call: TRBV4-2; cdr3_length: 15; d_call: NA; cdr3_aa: CASSQEWKNTGELFF; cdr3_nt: TGTGCCAGCAGCCAAGAATGGAAGAACACCGGGGAGCTGTTTTTT
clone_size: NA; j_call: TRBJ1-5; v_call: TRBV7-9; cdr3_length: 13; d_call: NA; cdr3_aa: CASSLTYNQPQHF; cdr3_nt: TGTGCCAGCAGCTTAACATACAATCAGCCCCAGCATTTT
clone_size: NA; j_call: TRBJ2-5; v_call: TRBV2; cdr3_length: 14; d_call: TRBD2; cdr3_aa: CASSAIAGAETQYF; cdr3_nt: TGTGCCAGCAGTGCCATAGCGGGGGCAGAGACCCAGTACTTC
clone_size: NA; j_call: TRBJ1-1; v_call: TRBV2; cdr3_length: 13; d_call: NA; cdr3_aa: CASSEARAAGAFF; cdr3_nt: TGTGCCAGCAGTGAAGCGCGGGCAGCGGGAGCTTTCTTT
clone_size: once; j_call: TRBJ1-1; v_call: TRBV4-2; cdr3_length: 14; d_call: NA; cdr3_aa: CASSQDPYGTEAFF; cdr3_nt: TGTGCCAGCAGCCAAGATCCCTATGGCACTGAAGCTTTCTTT
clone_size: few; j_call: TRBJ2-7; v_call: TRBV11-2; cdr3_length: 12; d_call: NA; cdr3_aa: CASSLGDYEQYF; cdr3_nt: TGTGCCAGCAGCTTAGGGGACTACGAGCAGTACTTC
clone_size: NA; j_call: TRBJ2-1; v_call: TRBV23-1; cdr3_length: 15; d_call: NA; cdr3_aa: CASSQIPQGGDEQFF; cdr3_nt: TGCGCCAGCAGTCAAATTCCCCAGGGGGGAGATGAGCAGTTCTTC
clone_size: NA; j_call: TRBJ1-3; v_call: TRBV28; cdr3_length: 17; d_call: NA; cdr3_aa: CASSPLSGYGGGNTIYF; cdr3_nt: TGTGCCAGCAGTCCACTTTCAGGTTATGGGGGAGGAAACACCATATATTTT
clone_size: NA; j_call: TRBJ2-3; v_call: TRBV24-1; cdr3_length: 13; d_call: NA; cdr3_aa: CATSDFSGDTQYF; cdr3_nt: TGTGCCACCAGTGATTTCTCAGGAGATACGCAGTATTTT
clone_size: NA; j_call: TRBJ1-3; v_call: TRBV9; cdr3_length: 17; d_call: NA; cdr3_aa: CASSVADIGSSGNTIYF; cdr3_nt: TGTGCCAGCAGCGTAGCTGACATCGGAAGCTCTGGAAACACCATATATTTT
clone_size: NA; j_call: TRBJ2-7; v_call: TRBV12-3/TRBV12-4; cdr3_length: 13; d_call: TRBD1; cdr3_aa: CASSGQGVYEQYF; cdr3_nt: TGTGCCAGCAGCGGACAGGGGGTATACGAGCAGTACTTC
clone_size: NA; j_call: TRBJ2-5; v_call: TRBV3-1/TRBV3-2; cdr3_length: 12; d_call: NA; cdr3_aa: CASSQTQETQYF; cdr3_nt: TGTGCCAGCAGCCAAACCCAAGAGACCCAGTACTTC
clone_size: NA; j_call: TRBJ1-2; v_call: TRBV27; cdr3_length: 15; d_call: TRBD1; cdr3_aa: CASSSAGTGGYGYTF; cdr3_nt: TGTGCCAGCAGTTCAGCCGGGACAGGCGGTTATGGCTACACCTTC
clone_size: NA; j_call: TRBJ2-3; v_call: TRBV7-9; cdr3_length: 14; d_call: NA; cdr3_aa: CASSLIMGTDTQYF; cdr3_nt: TGTGCCAGCAGCTTAATAATGGGCACAGATACGCAGTATTTT
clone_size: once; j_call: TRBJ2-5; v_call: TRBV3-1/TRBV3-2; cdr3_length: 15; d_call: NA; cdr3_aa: CASSQVRTGQETQYF; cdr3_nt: TGTGCCAGCAGCCAAGTTAGAACAGGACAAGAGACCCAGTACTTC
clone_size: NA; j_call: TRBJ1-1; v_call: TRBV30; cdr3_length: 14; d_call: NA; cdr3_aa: CAWSGTGFFTEAFF; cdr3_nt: TGTGCCTGGAGTGGGACGGGATTTTTCACTGAAGCTTTCTTT
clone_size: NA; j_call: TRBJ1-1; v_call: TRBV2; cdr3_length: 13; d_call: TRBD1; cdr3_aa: CAGGQEINTEAFF; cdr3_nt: TGTGCCGGCGGACAGGAGATAAACACTGAAGCTTTCTTT
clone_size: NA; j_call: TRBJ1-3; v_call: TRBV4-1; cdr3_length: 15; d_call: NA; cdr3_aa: CASSVVEVAGNTIYF; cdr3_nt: TGCGCCAGCAGTGTTGTGGAGGTAGCTGGAAACACCATATATTTT
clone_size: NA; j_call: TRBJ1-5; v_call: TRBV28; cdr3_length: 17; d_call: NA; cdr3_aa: CASSFPRGGDSNQPQHF; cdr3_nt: TGTGCCAGCAGTTTCCCCCGCGGAGGGGATAGCAATCAGCCCCAGCATTTT
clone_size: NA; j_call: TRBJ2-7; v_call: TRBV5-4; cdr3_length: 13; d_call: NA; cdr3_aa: CASSSGQPYEQYF; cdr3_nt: TGTGCCAGCAGCTCGGGACAACCCTACGAGCAGTACTTC
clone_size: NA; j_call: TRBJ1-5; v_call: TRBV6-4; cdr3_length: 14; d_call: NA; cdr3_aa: CASSDRESNQPQHF; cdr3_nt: TGTGCCAGCAGTGACAGGGAGAGCAATCAGCCCCAGCATTTT
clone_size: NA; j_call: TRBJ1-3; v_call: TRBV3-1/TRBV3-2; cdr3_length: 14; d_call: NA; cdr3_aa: CASSRGYSGNTIYF; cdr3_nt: TGTGCCAGCAGCCGGGGCTACTCTGGAAACACCATATATTTT
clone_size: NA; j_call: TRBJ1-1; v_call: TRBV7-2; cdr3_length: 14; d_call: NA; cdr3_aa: CASSLNQGNTEAFF; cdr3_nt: TGTGCCAGCAGCTTGAATCAGGGAAACACTGAAGCTTTCTTT
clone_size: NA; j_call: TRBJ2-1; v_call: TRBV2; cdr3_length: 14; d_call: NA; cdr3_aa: CASSSWVPYNEQFF; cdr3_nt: TGTGCCAGCAGTTCCTGGGTTCCCTACAATGAGCAGTTCTTC